These 12 T cell receptor beta chains were all obtained from the same sample, sequenced in a study of identifying expanded T cells in peripheral blood. Sequencing was performed with immunoSEQ multiplex PCR; in TCRdb, only in-frame clones are kept and a portion is missing. Here the sample spans about 82,000 clones, around nine tenths being singletons. The source material was blood. These TCRs come from a person aged 18 to 70 in good health.

The V and J genes are TRBV5-6 and TRBJ2-1; D possibly corresponds to TRBD1 (6 bases). The CDR3 covers 14 residues. Germline V gene data show CDR1 as SGHDT and CDR2 as YYEEEE. V was shortened by 4 bases and J by 4 bases, with 12 bases between the two germline ends. The CDR3 nucleotides are TGTGCCAGCAGCCTAGACAGGTTATACAATGAGCAGTTCTTC. Protein product: CASSLDRLYNEQFF.

The chain couples TRBV29-1 to TRBJ2-1; a possible D gene is TRBD1 (5 bases). Between the trimmed V and J ends, which lost 3 bases and 0 bases, there was a span of 15 bases. Germline CDR1 and CDR2: SQVTM and ANQGSEA. The CDR3 totals 16 residues. The CDR3 protein is CSVDGAAASSYNEQFF. CDR3 nucleotides: TGCAGCGTTGATGGGGCGGCCGCCAGCTCCTACAATGAGCAGTTCTTC.

The CDR3 coding sequence is TGCAGCGTAGATACGCAGTATTTT. This translates into CSVDTQYF. V usage is TRBV29-1 and J usage is TRBJ2-3; no definite D call. Trimming removed 6 bases from V and 5 bases from J, with 0 bases in between. CDR1 and CDR2 (germline): SQVTM, ANQGSEA. CDR3 size: 8 residues.

This clone occurred a few times. The chain links TRBV7-9 to TRBJ1-3; no definite D call. CDR1 and CDR2 (germline): SEHNR, FQNEAQ (reference sequence). CDR3 length: 16 amino acids. The V end lost 4 bases, the J end lost 2 bases, and 15 bases lay between the germline ends. This chain's CDR3 is CASSSGRRLTGNTIYF. CDR3 coding DNA: TGTGCCAGCAGCTCCGGCCGACGCTTGACTGGAAACACCATATATTTT.

The sample holds one count of this clone. J is TRBJ1-2 and V is TRBV2; D not certain. The CDR3 extends over 12 amino acids. Germline CDR1 is SNHLY and CDR2 is FYNNEI. V was trimmed by 5 bases and J by 4 bases, leaving 8 bases between them. The CDR3 coding sequence is TGTGCCAGCAGTTCAACAGCCTATGGCTACACCTTC. Translation gives CASSSTAYGYTF.

The chain uses TRBV7-2 and TRBJ2-6; 9 bases fit TRBD1. Germline CDR1 SGHTA, CDR2 FQGNSA. The trim removed 3 bases at V and 2 bases at J, leaving 2 bases unmatched. CDR3 size: 16 residues. CDR3 nucleotides: TGTGCCAGCAGCTTCGGGGACAGGGCTGGGGCCAACGTCCTGACTTTC. Protein product: CASSFGDRAGANVLTF.

This sequence joins TRBV21-1 and TRBJ2-7; TRBD2, the D gene given by the table, was not confirmed from the DNA. TRBV21-1 represents a pseudogene. CDR3 length: 12 amino acids. CDR3 nucleotides: TGTGCCAGCAGCAAAGTCTCCGACGAGCAGTACTTC. It codes for CASSKVSDEQYF.

This chain connects TRBV2 to TRBJ1-2, with D possibly TRBD1 on 5 matching bases. The length of the CDR3 is 13 residues. V gave up 2 bases and J gave up 8 bases, with 12 bases separating them. CDR1 is SNHLY and CDR2 is FYNNEI in the germline V gene. The CDR3 bases are TGTGCCAGCAGTGAACCCGACAGATGGGGCTACACCTTC. It codes for CASSEPDRWGYTF.

CDR3 in DNA: TGTGCCAGCAGTCACAAGAAAACCGGGGAGTACACTGAAGCTTTCTTT. This gives the protein CASSHKKTGEYTEAFF. V and J are TRBV9 and TRBJ1-1; D not resolved. The V gene lost 5 bases and the J gene lost 3 bases, with 20 bases spanning the gap. The CDR3 extends over 16 amino acids. Germline CDR1 SGDLS, CDR2 YYNGEE.

The chain links TRBV7-9 to TRBJ2-5; tentatively, D is TRBD1 (5 bases). The V gene lost 6 bases and the J gene lost 3 bases, with 14 bases spanning the gap. From germline, CDR1 is SEHNR and CDR2 FQNEAQ (reference sequence). The CDR3 is 14 amino acids. The CDR3 region has the DNA TGTGCCAGCAGTCGGACACCTTTGAAAGAGACCCAGTACTTC. Encoded protein: CASSRTPLKETQYF. The full variable domain, with the rest looked up from reference TRBV7-9 and TRBJ2-5, is DTGVSQNPRHKITKRGQNVTFRCDPISEHNRLYWYRQTLGQGPEFLTYFQNEAQLEKSRLLSDRFSAERPKGSFSTLEIQRTEQGDSAMYLCASSRTPLKETQYFGPGTRLLVL.

The chain couples TRBV11-3 to TRBJ2-2; D not resolved. Germline CDR1 reads SGHNT; CDR2 reads YENEEA. The CDR3 length is 14 residues. V was trimmed by 7 bases and J by 6 bases, leaving 15 bases between them. The CDR3 sequence: CASTVGLGAGELFF. In DNA form, the CDR3 reads TGTGCCAGCACCGTGGGTTTAGGCGCCGGGGAGCTGTTTTTT.

The V gene is TRBV19, the J gene TRBJ1-2, with D unclear. V lost 6 bases and J lost 5, with 4 bases in between. CDR3 length: 10 amino acids. Germline V gene lookup returns CDR1 LNHDA and CDR2 SQIVND (reference sequence). CDR3: CASRGYGYTF. CDR3 sequence (DNA): TGTGCCAGTAGGGGGTATGGCTACACCTTC.